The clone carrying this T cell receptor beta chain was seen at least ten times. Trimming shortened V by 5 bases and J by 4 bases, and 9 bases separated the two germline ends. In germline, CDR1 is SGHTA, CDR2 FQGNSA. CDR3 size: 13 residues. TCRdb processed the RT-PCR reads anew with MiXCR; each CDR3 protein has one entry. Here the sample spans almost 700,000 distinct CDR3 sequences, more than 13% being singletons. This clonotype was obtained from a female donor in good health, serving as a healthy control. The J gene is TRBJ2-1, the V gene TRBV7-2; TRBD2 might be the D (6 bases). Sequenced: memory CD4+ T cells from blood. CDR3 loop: CASSQGTYNEQFF. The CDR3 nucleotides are TGTGCCAGCAGCCAAGGGACTTACAATGAGCAGTTCTTC.